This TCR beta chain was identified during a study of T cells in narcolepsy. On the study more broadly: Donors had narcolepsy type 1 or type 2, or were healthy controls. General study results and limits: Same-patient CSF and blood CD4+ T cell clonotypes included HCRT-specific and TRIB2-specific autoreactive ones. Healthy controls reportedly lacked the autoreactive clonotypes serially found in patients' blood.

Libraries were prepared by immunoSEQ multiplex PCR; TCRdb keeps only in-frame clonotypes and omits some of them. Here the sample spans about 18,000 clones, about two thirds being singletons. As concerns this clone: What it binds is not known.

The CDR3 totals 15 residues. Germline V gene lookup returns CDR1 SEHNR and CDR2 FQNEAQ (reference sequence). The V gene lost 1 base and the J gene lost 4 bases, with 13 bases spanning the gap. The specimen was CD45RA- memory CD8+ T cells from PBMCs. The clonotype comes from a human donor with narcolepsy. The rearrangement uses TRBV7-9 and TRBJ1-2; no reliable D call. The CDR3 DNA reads TGTGCCAGCAGCTTAGAACCGGGAGAGAGCTATGGCTACACCTTC. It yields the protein CASSLEPGESYGYTF.